This T cell receptor beta chain was documented in a study of blood T cell repertoires in COVID-19 (dated by TCRdb to the early 2020s). In terms of the full investigation: Samples covering the acute and convalescent phases of COVID-19 were provided by collaborators in the United States, Italy and Spain. Where available, HLA class I and class II types were taken from metadata supplied by the sample provider and were not determined by assay-based typing. The dataset comprised deeply sampled blood TCRbeta repertoires from subjects exposed to, actively infected with, or recovered from COVID-19. Samples came from the ongoing ImmuneRACE study (first 160 participants) plus 1,254 subjects from 6 global collaborators. The prospective study material was composed of cDNA or gDNA derived from T cells, B-cell-depleted T cells, or PBMCs. Sample metadata almost always included a de-identified subject ID, COVID-19 status, age in years and sex. The repertoires were released in a freely available public database meant as a resource for research on the immune response to SARS-CoV-2.

TCRbeta CDR3 regions were amplified from genomic DNA by means of the immunoSEQ Assay, a bias-controlled multiplex PCR. The original methods were these. The number of nucleated cells in each sample was estimated by amplification of reference gene primers within the assay. To quantify the absolute abundance of each unique TCRbeta CDR3 rearrangement, sequence reads were collapsed and filtered. For each sample, productive Simpson clonality was calculated as the square root of Simpson's diversity index over productive rearrangements. Here the immuneACCESS table is served through TCRdb, limited to in-frame sequences with V and J called. Missing clones are a known gap in these copies; in checked studies unresolved V genes cover under half, and the rest lacks a known reason. V and J calls and clone size follow that table, whereas D and trimming were derived from the DNA. A total of roughly 160,000 clones appear in this sample, roughly 88% of them only once. 2.9% of the sample is in the top ten clones.

The full study reports these points: The amount of clinical and demographic metadata varied by source and participant and was provided uncurated.

The junction shows trimming of 4 bases on V and 5 bases on J, and the gene matches do not reach 6 bases of it. From its cysteine to its phenylalanine, the CDR3 spans 15 amino acids. Left in the record is the CDR3 DNA by itself, 45 bases read in frame from the first base. The germline V gene gives CDR1 as SGHTA and CDR2 as FQGTGA. In the case of this clone: Its antigen is unknown. The input lacks base qualities; no much larger clone sits a single base away.

Collaborating institutions collected whole blood in K2EDTA tubes following their own protocols. Collaborator samples were shipped for TCRbeta analysis as frozen whole blood, isolated PBMCs, or DNA extracted from either sample type. This sequence was found in a woman in her sixties or seventies with acute or convalescent COVID-19. The specimen sequenced was peripheral blood. The receptor chain draws on TRBV7-3 and TRBJ1-4, with 8 bases matching TRBD1. The CDR3 has the sequence CASSSSGGQNEKLFF. DNA sequence: TGTGCCAGCAGCTCCTCAGGGGGCCAGAATGAAAAACTGTTTTTT.